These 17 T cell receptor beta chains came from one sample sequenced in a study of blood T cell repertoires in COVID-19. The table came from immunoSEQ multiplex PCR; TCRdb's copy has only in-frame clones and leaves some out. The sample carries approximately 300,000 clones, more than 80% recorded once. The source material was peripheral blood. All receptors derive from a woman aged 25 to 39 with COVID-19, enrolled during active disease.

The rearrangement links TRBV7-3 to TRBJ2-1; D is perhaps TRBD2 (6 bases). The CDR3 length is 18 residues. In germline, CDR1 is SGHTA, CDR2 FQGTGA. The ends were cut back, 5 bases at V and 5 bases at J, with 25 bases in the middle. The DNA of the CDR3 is TGTGCCAGCAGCCCTAGGGTCCAGGGACTGACTAGAAACAATGAGCAGTTCTTC. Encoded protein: CASSPRVQGLTRNNEQFF.

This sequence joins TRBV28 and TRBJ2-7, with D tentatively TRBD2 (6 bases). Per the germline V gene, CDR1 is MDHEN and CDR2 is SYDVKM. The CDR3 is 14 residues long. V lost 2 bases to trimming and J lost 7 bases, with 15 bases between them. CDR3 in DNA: TGTGCCAGCAGTTTACCCCCGGGAGAAAGGGAGCAGTACTTC. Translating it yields CASSLPPGEREQYF.

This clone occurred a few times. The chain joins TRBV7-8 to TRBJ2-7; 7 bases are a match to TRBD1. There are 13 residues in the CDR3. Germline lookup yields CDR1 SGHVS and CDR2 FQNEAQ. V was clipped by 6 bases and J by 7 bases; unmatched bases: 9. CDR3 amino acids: CASSQSQGTEQYF. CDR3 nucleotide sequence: TGTGCCAGCAGTCAATCACAGGGGACGGAGCAGTACTTC. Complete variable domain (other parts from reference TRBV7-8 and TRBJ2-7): GAGVSQSPRYKVAKRGQDVALRCDPISGHVSLFWYQQALGQGPEFLTYFQNEAQLDKSGLPSDRFFAERPEGSVSTLKIQRTQQEDSAVYLCASSQSQGTEQYFGPGTRLTVT.

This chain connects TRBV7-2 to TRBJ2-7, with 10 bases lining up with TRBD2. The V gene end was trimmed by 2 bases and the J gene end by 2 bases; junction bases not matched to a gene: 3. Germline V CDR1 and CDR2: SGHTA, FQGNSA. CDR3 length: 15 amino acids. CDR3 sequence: CASSLSSGRTYEQYF. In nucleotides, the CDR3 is TGTGCCAGCAGCTTAAGTAGCGGGAGGACCTACGAGCAGTACTTC.

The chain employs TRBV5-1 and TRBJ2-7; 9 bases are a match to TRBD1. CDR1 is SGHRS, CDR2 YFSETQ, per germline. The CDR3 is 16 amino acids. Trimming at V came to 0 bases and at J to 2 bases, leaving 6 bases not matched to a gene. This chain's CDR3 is CASSLVGQGTTYEQYF. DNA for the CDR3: TGCGCCAGCAGCTTGGTCGGACAGGGGACTACCTACGAGCAGTACTTC.

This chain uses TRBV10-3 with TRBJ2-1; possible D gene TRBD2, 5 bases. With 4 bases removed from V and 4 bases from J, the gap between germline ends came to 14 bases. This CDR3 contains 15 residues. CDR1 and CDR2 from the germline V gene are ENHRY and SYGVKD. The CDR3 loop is CAISGEGIPYNEQFF. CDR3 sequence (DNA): TGTGCCATCAGTGGCGAGGGAATCCCTTACAATGAGCAGTTCTTC.

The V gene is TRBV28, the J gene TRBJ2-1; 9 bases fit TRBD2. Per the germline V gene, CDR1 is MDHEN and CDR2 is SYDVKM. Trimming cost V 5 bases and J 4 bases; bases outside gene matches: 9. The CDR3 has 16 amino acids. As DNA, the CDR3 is TGTGCCAGCAGTCCCACCGGGACTAGCACTTACAATGAGCAGTTCTTC. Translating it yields CASSPTGTSTYNEQFF.

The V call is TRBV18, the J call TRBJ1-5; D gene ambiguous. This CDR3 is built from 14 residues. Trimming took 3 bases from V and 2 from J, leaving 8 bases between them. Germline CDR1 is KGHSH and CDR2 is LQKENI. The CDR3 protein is CASSPAERNQPQHF. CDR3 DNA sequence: TGTGCCAGCTCACCGGCAGAACGCAATCAGCCCCAGCATTTT.

The CDR3 bases are TGTGCCAGCAGCCCACGACAGGGCGACGGCTACACCTTC. Translated: CASSPRQGDGYTF. The chain links TRBV7-3 to TRBJ1-2, with 7 bases identical to TRBD1. CDR1 SGHTA and CDR2 FQGTGA come from the germline V gene. J lost 8 bases, V lost 5 bases, and 8 bases had no gene match. The CDR3 loop spans 13 amino acids.

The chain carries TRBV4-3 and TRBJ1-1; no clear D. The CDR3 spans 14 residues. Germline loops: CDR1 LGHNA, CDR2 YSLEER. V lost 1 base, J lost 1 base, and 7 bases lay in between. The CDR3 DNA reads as TGCGCCAGCAGCCAAGTGGCAGGGAACACTGAAGCTTTCTTT. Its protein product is CASSQVAGNTEAFF.

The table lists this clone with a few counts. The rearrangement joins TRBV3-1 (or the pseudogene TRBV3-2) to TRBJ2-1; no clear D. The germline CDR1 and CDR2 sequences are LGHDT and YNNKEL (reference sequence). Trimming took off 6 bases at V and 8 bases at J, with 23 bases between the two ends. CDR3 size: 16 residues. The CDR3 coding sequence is TGTGCCAGCAGTCCCCCGAAGCGTTGTAAGGAAGATGAGCAGTTCTTC. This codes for CASSPPKRCKEDEQFF.

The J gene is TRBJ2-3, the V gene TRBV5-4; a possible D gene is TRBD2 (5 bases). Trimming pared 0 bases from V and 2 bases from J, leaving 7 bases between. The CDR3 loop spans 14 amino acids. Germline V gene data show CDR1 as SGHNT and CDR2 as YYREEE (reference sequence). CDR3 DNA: TGTGCCAGCAGCTTGGGGGGAGTCACAGATACGCAGTATTTT. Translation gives CASSLGGVTDTQYF.

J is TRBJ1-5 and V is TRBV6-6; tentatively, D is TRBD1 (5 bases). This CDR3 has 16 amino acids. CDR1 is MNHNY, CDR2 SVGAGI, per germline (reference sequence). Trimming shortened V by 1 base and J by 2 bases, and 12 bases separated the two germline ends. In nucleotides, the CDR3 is TGTGCCAGCAGTTACTTAGCACAGGTTGGCAATCAGCCCCAGCATTTT. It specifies CASSYLAQVGNQPQHF.

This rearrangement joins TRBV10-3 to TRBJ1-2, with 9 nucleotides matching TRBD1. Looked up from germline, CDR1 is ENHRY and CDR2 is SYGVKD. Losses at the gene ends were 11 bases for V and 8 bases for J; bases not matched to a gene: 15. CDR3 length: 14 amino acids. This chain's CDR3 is CASQGKGQGLGYTF. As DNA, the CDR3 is TGTGCCTCCCAAGGAAAGGGACAGGGTCTAGGCTACACCTTC.

CDR3 coding DNA: TGTGCCAGCAGCCCGCTTGGGGAGCGTACCCGGCAGTACTTC. Translation: CASSPLGERTRQYF. V is TRBV13 and J is TRBJ2-7, with D perhaps TRBD2 (5 bases). Germline CDR1 PRHDT, CDR2 FYEKMQ (reference sequence). The CDR3 loop spans 14 amino acids. Trimming left V 5 bases short and J 9 bases short, with 20 bases between.

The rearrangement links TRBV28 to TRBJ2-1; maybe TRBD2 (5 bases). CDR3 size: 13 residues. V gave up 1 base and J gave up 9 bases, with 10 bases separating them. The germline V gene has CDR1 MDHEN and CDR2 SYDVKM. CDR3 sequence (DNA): TGTGCCAGCAGTTTATCACTAGGGCGTGAGCAGTTCTTC. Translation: CASSLSLGREQFF.

Here the CDR3 reads CSVGGPGEAGELFF. The CDR3 DNA is TGCAGCGTTGGGGGGCCAGGGGAAGCCGGGGAGCTGTTTTTT. The chain employs TRBV29-1 and TRBJ2-2; TRBD1 might be the D (6 bases). Trimming removed 4 bases from V and 6 bases from J, with 15 bases in between. CDR3 length: 14 residues. Germline CDR1 is SQVTM and CDR2 is ANQGSEA.